The 22 T cell receptor beta chains below come from one sample, sequenced in a study of T cell responses to AZD1222 COVID-19 vaccine. The data were produced by immunoSEQ multiplex PCR, yet TCRdb's version contains in-frame clones alone and is incomplete. The sample contains 150,000 to 200,000 clones, 92% of which appear only once. Sequenced material: peripheral blood, taken 28 days after the second AZD1222 dose. The receptors come from an adult who received the AZD1222 COVID-19 vaccine.

The rearrangement links TRBV27 to TRBJ2-2; D tentatively reads TRBD1 or TRBD2 (5 bases each). The CDR3 length is 15 residues. CDR1 is MNHEY and CDR2 is SMNVEV in the germline V gene (reference sequence). V was shortened by 7 bases and J by 5 bases, with 17 bases between the two germline ends. The CDR3 loop reads CASTQGTVGTGELFF. As DNA, the CDR3 is TGTGCCAGCACCCAAGGGACGGTGGGGACCGGGGAGCTGTTTTTT.

The chain is built from TRBV18 and TRBJ1-5; 7 bases align to TRBD1. The V and J ends lost 3 bases and 2 bases, in that order; junction bases with no gene match: 10. Germline V lookup: CDR1 KGHSH, CDR2 LQKENI. This CDR3 spans 17 amino acids. In DNA, the CDR3 is TGTGCCAGCTCACCGGGGGACAGCTTTGGGGGCAATCAGCCCCAGCATTTT. This translates into CASSPGDSFGGNQPQHF.

The chain has TRBV7-9 and TRBJ1-1; possibly TRBD1 for D (5 bases). Germline CDR1 SEHNR, CDR2 FQNEAQ (reference sequence). The V and J ends lost 2 bases and 4 bases respectively, with 17 bases between them. This CDR3 has 16 residues. DNA of the CDR3: TGTGCCAGCAGCTTAAAGGGCCAGGGTGACGGCACTGAAGCTTTCTTT. Amino acid sequence: CASSLKGQGDGTEAFF.

The CDR3 nucleotides read TGTGCCTGGACGGGACTCGGCTACGAGCAGTACTTC. Its protein product is CAWTGLGYEQYF. The chain is built from TRBV30 and TRBJ2-7, with TRBD2 as a possible D gene (6 bases). CDR1 is GTSNPN and CDR2 is SVGIG in the germline V gene (reference sequence). The CDR3 runs 12 residues. V lost 4 bases, J lost 3 bases, and 10 bases lay in between.

The gene calls are TRBV5-1 and TRBJ2-3; no definite D call. The CDR3 sequence is 14 residues long. Germline-derived CDR1 and CDR2 are SGHRS and YFSETQ. The V gene lost 4 bases and the J gene lost 1 base, with 10 bases spanning the gap. CDR3 DNA sequence: TGCGCCAGCAGCCCGGGCAGACGCACAGATACGCAGTATTTT. It specifies CASSPGRRTDTQYF.

The chain links TRBV19 to TRBJ1-1; 7 positions match TRBD1. The germline V gene encodes CDR1 LNHDA and CDR2 SQIVND (reference sequence). This CDR3 has 14 amino acids. Unmatched junction bases numbered 4, after V lost 3 bases and J lost 3 bases. CDR3 in amino acids: CASSMVTGHTEAFF. CDR3 nucleotides: TGTGCCAGTAGTATGGTGACAGGGCACACTGAAGCTTTCTTT.

This chain connects TRBV29-1 to TRBJ2-7; perhaps TRBD2 as D (6 bases). The germline V gene encodes CDR1 SQVTM and CDR2 ANQGSEA. V gave up 7 bases and J gave up 3 bases, with 16 bases separating them. The CDR3 sequence is 13 residues long. The CDR3 bases are TGCAGCGCACGGGGACTTCGCCTCTACGAGCAGTACTTC. It codes for CSARGLRLYEQYF.

CDR3 loop: CASSVGSYSPLHF. CDR3 nucleotides: TGTGCCAGCAGCGTGGGTTCGTACTCACCCCTCCACTTT. This chain links TRBV7-9 with TRBJ1-6; D not certain. In germline, CDR1 is SEHNR, CDR2 FQNEAQ (reference sequence). V was shortened by 5 bases and J by 10 bases, with 12 bases between the two germline ends. The CDR3 covers 13 residues.

The V gene is TRBV7-8, the J gene TRBJ1-4; D perhaps matches TRBD1 (5 bases). There are 14 residues in the CDR3. In germline, CDR1 is SGHVS, CDR2 FQNEAQ. Between the trimmed V and J ends, which lost 5 bases and 2 bases, there was a span of 9 bases. The CDR3 nucleotides read TGTGCCAGCAGCCAGGGATCGACTAATGAAAAACTGTTTTTT. Translation: CASSQGSTNEKLFF.

The chain recombines TRBV27 with TRBJ2-3; no definite D call. This CDR3 spans 14 amino acids. From germline, CDR1 is MNHEY and CDR2 SMNVEV (reference sequence). V lost 3 bases to trimming and J lost 2 bases, with 9 bases between them. In nucleotides, the CDR3 is TGTGCCAGCAGTTTGCTCGCCAACACAGATACGCAGTATTTT. Protein product: CASSLLANTDTQYF.

The rearrangement joins TRBV9 to TRBJ2-2; no firm D call. V gave up 0 bases and J gave up 4 bases, with 4 bases separating them. In germline, CDR1 is SGDLS, CDR2 YYNGEE. The CDR3 consists of 13 residues. Here the CDR3 reads CASSVDSTGELFF. CDR3 sequence (DNA): TGTGCCAGCAGCGTAGATAGCACCGGGGAGCTGTTTTTT.

This CDR3 reads CASSPAGTEYNEQFF. CDR3 DNA: TGTGCCAGCAGCCCCGCCGGGACAGAGTACAATGAGCAGTTCTTC. The rearrangement uses TRBV7-9 and TRBJ2-1; 7 bases match TRBD1. This CDR3 has 15 residues. Germline assignment: CDR1 SEHNR and CDR2 FQNEAQ (reference sequence). Unmatched junction bases numbered 8, after V lost 5 bases and J lost 4 bases.

The chain joins TRBV7-9 to TRBJ2-7; TRBD2 might be the D (6 bases). Trimming took off 4 bases at V and 1 base at J, with 14 bases between the two ends. CDR1 SEHNR and CDR2 FQNEAQ come from the germline V gene (reference sequence). CDR3 length: 15 residues. The DNA for the CDR3 is TGTGCCAGCAGCTCTCCGTCTAGCGCGTCCTACGAGCAGTACTTC. Amino acid sequence: CASSSPSSASYEQYF.

This rearrangement joins TRBV14 to TRBJ2-1, with D maybe TRBD1 (6 bases). Germline V gene sequence: CDR1 SGHDN, CDR2 FVKESK. Trimming cost V 4 bases and J 4 bases, with 14 bases left between them. This CDR3 spans 15 amino acids. This CDR3 reads CASSLLTGPYNEQFF. CDR3 sequence (DNA): TGTGCCAGCAGCCTTTTGACAGGCCCTTACAATGAGCAGTTCTTC.

The CDR3 DNA reads as TGTGCCTGGAGTTTCCGGAGGGGGTATGGCTACACCTTC. It codes for CAWSFRRGYGYTF. The genes are TRBV30 and TRBJ1-2; TRBD1 might be the D (6 bases). V was clipped by 2 bases and J by 5 bases, with 12 bases between them. The V gene's germline CDR1 is GTSNPN and CDR2 SVGIG (reference sequence). The CDR3 covers 13 residues.

This chain joins TRBV5-1 and TRBJ2-7; TRBD1 matches at 9 bases. The CDR3 is 15 amino acids. V shed 0 bases, J shed 5 bases, and the junction held 6 bases outside the gene matches. The germline gives CDR1 SGHRS, CDR2 YFSETQ. The CDR3: CASSLEGTGYNEQYF. The CDR3 bases are TGCGCCAGCAGCTTGGAGGGGACAGGGTACAACGAGCAGTACTTC.

This rearrangement joins TRBV6-5 to TRBJ1-2, with 7 bases identical to TRBD1. CDR1 and CDR2 (germline): MNHEY, SVGAGI. V shed 5 bases, J shed 0 bases, and the junction held 6 bases outside the gene matches. This CDR3 is built from 15 residues. CDR3: CASSKRTGANYGYTF. In DNA form, the CDR3 reads TGTGCCAGCAGTAAACGGACAGGAGCTAACTATGGCTACACCTTC.

V is TRBV20-1 and J is TRBJ1-1, with D perhaps TRBD1 (5 bases). The CDR3 is 15 amino acids. V lost 3 bases, J lost 0 bases, and 14 bases lay in between. CDR1 DFQATT and CDR2 SNEGSKA come from the germline V gene (reference sequence). For the CDR3, the DNA is TGCAGTGCTAGTGTACAGGTCGAGTTGAACACTGAAGCTTTCTTT. This sequence encodes CSASVQVELNTEAFF.

V usage is TRBV7-2 and J usage is TRBJ2-7; D is possibly TRBD1 or TRBD2 (5 bases each). Per germline, CDR1 SGHTA and CDR2 FQGNSA. V lost 3 bases to trimming and J lost 0 bases, with 18 bases between them. The CDR3 totals 17 residues. CDR3 nucleotide sequence: TGTGCCAGCAGCTTTGGGGGTTTGGACACCGGCTCCTACGAGCAGTACTTC. Translated: CASSFGGLDTGSYEQYF.

The chain couples TRBV5-6 to TRBJ2-3; the D gene is possibly TRBD2 (5 bases). The CDR3 is made up of 13 amino acids. V lost 0 bases to trimming and J lost 6 bases, with 8 bases between them. The germline CDR1 and CDR2 sequences are SGHDT and YYEEEE. The CDR3 DNA reads as TGTGCCAGCAGCTTGGTACGCGGGGATACGCAGTATTTT. As protein: CASSLVRGDTQYF.

J is TRBJ2-5 and V is TRBV14, with 11 nucleotides matching TRBD2. Germline V CDR1 and CDR2: SGHDN, FVKESK. V lost 3 bases to trimming and J lost 4 bases; unmatched junction nucleotides: 13. There are 18 residues in the CDR3. The chain's CDR3 is CASSQPGLAVKGGETQYF. Here the CDR3 DNA reads TGTGCCAGCAGCCAGCCGGGACTAGCGGTCAAGGGGGGAGAGACCCAGTACTTC.

This clone has a single count. The chain links TRBV28 to TRBJ1-1; weak D call: TRBD1 (6 bases). The germline gives CDR1 MDHEN, CDR2 SYDVKM. The length of the CDR3 is 16 residues. The V gene lost 2 bases and the J gene lost 5 bases, with 18 bases spanning the gap. The CDR3 protein is CASSLPPWGARTEAFF. In DNA form, the CDR3 reads TGTGCCAGCAGTTTACCCCCGTGGGGGGCGAGGACTGAAGCTTTCTTT. The full variable domain, rest sourced from reference TRBV28 and TRBJ1-1, is DVKVTQSSRYLVKRTGEKVFLECVQDMDHENMFWYRQDPGLGLRLIYFSYDVKMKEKGDIPEGYSVSREKKERFSLILESASTNQTSMYLCASSLPPWGARTEAFFGQGTRLTVV.